The 9 T cell receptor beta chains below come from one sample, sequenced in a study of blood T cells in healthy people across ages. Together with a sample-barcoded 5' primer, a J-beta primer mix was included in a second PCR lasting roughly 7 to 11 cycles. MiXCR was run by TCRdb on the 5' RACE reads, yielding one entry per CDR3 protein. The sample holds around 800,000 distinct CDR3 sequences, under 80% seen once. The sample consisted of blood. Receptors originate from a man in his thirties or forties in good health.

This clonotype was picked up many times. J is TRBJ2-7 and V is TRBV10-3, with D possibly matching TRBD2 (6 bases). Looked up from germline, CDR1 is ENHRY and CDR2 is SYGVKD. The CDR3 extends over 14 amino acids. The V end was cut by 5 bases, the J end by 2 bases, with 13 bases between. This CDR3 is CAISSAGIPYEQYF. The CDR3, as DNA: TGTGCCATCAGTTCTGCGGGGATACCCTACGAGCAGTACTTC.

The chain recombines TRBV4-2 with TRBJ1-6, with a tentative D call TRBD1 (6 bases). In germline, CDR1 is LGHNA, CDR2 YNFKEQ. CDR3 length: 16 amino acids. V lost 4 bases and J 5 bases, leaving 15 bases between the germline ends. The CDR3 protein is CASSRLARTDNSPLHF. CDR3 nucleotides: TGTGCCAGCAGCCGCCTGGCTAGGACAGATAATTCACCCCTCCACTTT.

This clonotype was recorded a few times. The chain joins TRBV10-3 to TRBJ2-1; 10 bases fit TRBD2. The length of the CDR3 is 16 residues. J was trimmed by 7 bases and V by 4 bases; bases with no gene match: 10. The germline gives CDR1 ENHRY, CDR2 SYGVKD. Here the CDR3 reads CAISAFEAGGLNEQFF. The CDR3 DNA sequence: TGTGCCATCAGTGCTTTCGAAGCGGGGGGGCTTAATGAGCAGTTCTTC.

The J gene is TRBJ2-5, the V gene TRBV20-1; TRBD1 or TRBD2 may be the D gene (6 bases each). The DNA end favors TRBJ2-7, so the J call may be wrong. The CDR3 extends over 13 amino acids. Per the germline V gene, CDR1 is DFQATT and CDR2 is SNEGSKA (reference sequence). The CDR3 protein is CSAATGPGAEQYF. CDR3 nucleotide sequence: TGCAGTGCTGCGACAGGTCCGGGGGCCGAGCAGTACTTC.

The chain links TRBV7-2 to TRBJ2-5; D possibly corresponds to TRBD2 (6 bases). CDR1 is SGHTA, CDR2 FQGNSA, per germline. The V end lost 5 bases, the J end lost 5 bases, and 18 bases lay between the germline ends. This CDR3 contains 15 residues. CDR3 region: CASSRPRDSSETQYF. The CDR3 DNA reads TGTGCCAGCAGCCGCCCCCGGGACTCCTCGGAGACCCAGTACTTC.

This clonotype has just one count. J is TRBJ2-1 and V is TRBV5-6; tentatively, D is TRBD1 (5 bases). From germline, CDR1 is SGHDT and CDR2 YYEEEE. The length of the CDR3 is 13 residues. V was shortened by 6 bases and J by 6 bases, with 13 bases between the two germline ends. In nucleotides, the CDR3 is TGTGCCAGCATGGCCTTTACAGGCAATGAGCAGTTCTTC. Residues: CASMAFTGNEQFF.

This clonotype was seen repeatedly, ten times or more. J is TRBJ2-7 and V is TRBV7-9, with D tentatively TRBD2 (6 bases). CDR3 length equals 13 residues. The germline V gene has CDR1 SEHNR and CDR2 FQNEAQ (reference sequence). V shed 5 bases and J shed 6 bases, with 14 bases lying between them. Here the CDR3 reads CASSQASVPEQYF. The DNA of the CDR3 is TGTGCCAGCAGCCAAGCTAGCGTGCCCGAGCAGTACTTC.

This chain uses TRBV6-2 or TRBV6-3 with TRBJ2-5; 8 nucleotides match TRBD2. Germline lookup yields CDR1 MNHEY and CDR2 SVGEGT. CDR3 length: 16 amino acids. J lost 0 bases, V lost 2 bases, and 5 bases had no gene match. CDR3 nucleotides: TGTGCCAGCAGTTACGGGGCAGCGGGAGACCAAGAGACCCAGTACTTC. It translates to CASSYGAAGDQETQYF.

This clonotype occurred a few times. V usage is TRBV12-3 or TRBV12-4 and J usage is TRBJ2-5; 8 bases line up with TRBD1. Trimming cost V 5 bases and J 2 bases; bases outside gene matches: 10. CDR3 length: 16 amino acids. CDR3 coding DNA: TGTGCCAGCAGTCAACAACTTGGACAGGGACAAGAGACCCAGTACTTC. This translates into CASSQQLGQGQETQYF.